The 5 T cell receptor beta chains below all came from one sample that was sequenced in a study of radiation and T cells in renal cell carcinoma. The time point: blood 2 weeks post-SBRT. Treatment here: 15 Gy SBRT to primary tumor, nephrectomy 4 weeks later. Produced via immunoSEQ multiplex PCR; TCRdb's table is partial and in-frame only. The sample consists of fewer than 90,000 clones, 80% to 90% of them appearing once. The sample consisted of blood, taken from a patient whose treatment included radiotherapy and nephrectomy. The receptors were gathered from a woman aged 50 to 60 with renal cell carcinoma.

The rearrangement joins TRBV19 to TRBJ2-1, with TRBD1 matching over 7 bases. CDR1 LNHDA and CDR2 SQIVND come from the germline V gene (reference sequence). CDR3 size: 13 residues. V gave up 1 base and J gave up 15 bases; unmatched junction bases: 9. The CDR3 here is CASSIGTGAGGFF. The CDR3 nucleotides read TGTGCCAGTAGTATAGGGACAGGTGCAGGGGGGTTCTTC. Drawing the rest from reference TRBV19 and TRBJ2-1, the complete variable domain is DGGITQSPKYLFRKEGQNVTLSCEQNLNHDAMYWYRQDPGQGLRLIYYSQIVNDFQKGDIAEGYSVSREKKESFPLTVTSAQKNPTAFYLCASSIGTGAGGFFGPGTRLTVL.

V and J are TRBV4-1 and TRBJ2-7, with D unresolved. The CDR3 sequence is 15 residues long. Trimming stripped 1 base from V and 5 bases from J, with 15 bases between. From germline, CDR1 is MGHRA and CDR2 YSYEKL. CDR3 in DNA: TGCGCCAGCAGCCAAGTAAGGGATCGGTTCAACGAGCAGTACTTC. It specifies CASSQVRDRFNEQYF.

The V and J genes are TRBV5-6 and TRBJ2-3; tentatively, D is TRBD1 or TRBD2 (5 bases each). This CDR3 spans 13 amino acids. Deletions cut 0 bases from V and 4 bases from J, with 6 bases between. Per the germline V gene, CDR1 is SGHDT and CDR2 is YYEEEE. In DNA, the CDR3 is TGTGCCAGCAGCTTGGTGGGGGCAGATACGCAGTATTTT. Amino acid sequence: CASSLVGADTQYF.

DNA of the CDR3: TGTGCCAGCAGTTTCAACACCGGGGAGCTGTTTTTT. This sequence encodes CASSFNTGELFF. The chain employs TRBV28 and TRBJ2-2; D uncertain. This CDR3 is built from 12 residues. The V end lost 3 bases, the J end lost 2 bases, and 1 base lay between the germline ends. Looked up from germline, CDR1 is MDHEN and CDR2 is SYDVKM.

This clone was observed a few times. V usage is TRBV7-8 and J usage is TRBJ1-6; D gene uncertain. Trimming left V 1 base short and J 10 bases short, with 8 bases between. CDR1 and CDR2 (germline): SGHVS, FQNEAQ. The CDR3 contains 13 residues. Here the CDR3 DNA reads TGTGCCAGCAGCTTAGATTCAGGATCACCCCTCCACTTT. It translates to CASSLDSGSPLHF.